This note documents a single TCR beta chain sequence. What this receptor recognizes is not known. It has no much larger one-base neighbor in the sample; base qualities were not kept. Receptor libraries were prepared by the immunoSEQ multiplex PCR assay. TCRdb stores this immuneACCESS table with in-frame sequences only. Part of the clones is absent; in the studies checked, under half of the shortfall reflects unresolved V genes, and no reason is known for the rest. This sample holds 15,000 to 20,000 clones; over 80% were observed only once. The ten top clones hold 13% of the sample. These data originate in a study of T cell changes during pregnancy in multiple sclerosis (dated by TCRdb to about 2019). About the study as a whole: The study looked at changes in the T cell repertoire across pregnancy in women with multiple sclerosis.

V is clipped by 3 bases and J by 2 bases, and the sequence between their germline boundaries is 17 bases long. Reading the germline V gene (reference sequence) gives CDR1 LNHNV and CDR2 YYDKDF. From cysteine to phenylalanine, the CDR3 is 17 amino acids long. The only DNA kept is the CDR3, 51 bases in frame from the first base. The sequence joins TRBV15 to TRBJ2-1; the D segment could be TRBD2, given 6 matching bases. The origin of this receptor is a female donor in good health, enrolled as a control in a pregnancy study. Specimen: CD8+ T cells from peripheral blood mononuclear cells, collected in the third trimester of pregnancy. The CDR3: CATSRGGFGEPYNEQFF. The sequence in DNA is TGTGCCACCAGCAGGGGAGGCTTCGGGGAACCCTACAATGAGCAGTTCTTC.